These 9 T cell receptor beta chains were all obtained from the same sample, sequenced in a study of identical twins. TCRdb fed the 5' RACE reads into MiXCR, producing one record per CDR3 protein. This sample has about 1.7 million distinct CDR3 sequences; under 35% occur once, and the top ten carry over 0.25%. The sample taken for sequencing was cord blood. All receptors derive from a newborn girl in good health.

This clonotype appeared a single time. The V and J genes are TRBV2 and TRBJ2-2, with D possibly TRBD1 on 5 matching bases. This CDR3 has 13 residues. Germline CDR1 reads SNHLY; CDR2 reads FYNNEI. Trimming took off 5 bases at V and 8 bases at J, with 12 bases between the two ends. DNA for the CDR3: TGTGCCAGCAGTTCTTGGGGCCGGGGGGAGCTGTTTTTT. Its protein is CASSSWGRGELFF.

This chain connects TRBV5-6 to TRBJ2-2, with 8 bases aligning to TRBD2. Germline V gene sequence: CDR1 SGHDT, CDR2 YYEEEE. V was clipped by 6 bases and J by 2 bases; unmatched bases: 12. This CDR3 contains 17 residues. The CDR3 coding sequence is TGTGCCAGCACTTGGTTCTTGGCGGGGGGCAACACCGGGGAGCTGTTTTTT. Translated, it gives CASTWFLAGGNTGELFF.

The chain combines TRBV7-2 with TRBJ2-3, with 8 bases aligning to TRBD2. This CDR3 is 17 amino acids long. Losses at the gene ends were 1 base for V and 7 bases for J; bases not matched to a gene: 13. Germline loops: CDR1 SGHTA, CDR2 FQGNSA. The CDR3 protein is CASSLESGLAIRNTQYF. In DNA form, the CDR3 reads TGTGCCAGCAGCTTAGAATCCGGACTAGCAATAAGAAATACGCAGTATTTT.

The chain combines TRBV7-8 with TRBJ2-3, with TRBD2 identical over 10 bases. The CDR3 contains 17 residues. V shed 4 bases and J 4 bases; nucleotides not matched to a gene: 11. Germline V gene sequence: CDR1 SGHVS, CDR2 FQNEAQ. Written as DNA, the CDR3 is TGTGCCAGCAGCTCTAGCGAACTAGCGGGGTTTGCAGATACGCAGTATTTT. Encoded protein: CASSSSELAGFADTQYF.

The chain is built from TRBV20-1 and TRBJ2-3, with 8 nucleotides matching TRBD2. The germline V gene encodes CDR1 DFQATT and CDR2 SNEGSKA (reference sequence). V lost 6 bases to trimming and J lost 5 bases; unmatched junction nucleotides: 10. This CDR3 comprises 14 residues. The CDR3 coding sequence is TGCAGTGCGGTCGGGACTAGGTTCTTAGATACGCAGTATTTT. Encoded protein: CSAVGTRFLDTQYF.

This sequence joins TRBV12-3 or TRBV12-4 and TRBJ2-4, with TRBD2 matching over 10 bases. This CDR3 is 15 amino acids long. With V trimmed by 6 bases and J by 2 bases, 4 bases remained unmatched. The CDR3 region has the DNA TGTGCCAGCAGATGGACTAGCGGTCCCAAAAACATTCAGTACTTC. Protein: CASRWTSGPKNIQYF.

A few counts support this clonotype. The CDR3 coding sequence is TGCGCCAGCAGCCTCCTAGCGGGGGGGCATCAAGATACGCAGTATTTT. Translation gives CASSLLAGGHQDTQYF. This chain joins TRBV5-1 and TRBJ2-3, with TRBD2 matching over 12 bases. Trimming cost V 4 bases and J 5 bases; bases outside gene matches: 8. This CDR3 comprises 16 residues. The germline CDR1 and CDR2 sequences are SGHRS and YFSETQ.

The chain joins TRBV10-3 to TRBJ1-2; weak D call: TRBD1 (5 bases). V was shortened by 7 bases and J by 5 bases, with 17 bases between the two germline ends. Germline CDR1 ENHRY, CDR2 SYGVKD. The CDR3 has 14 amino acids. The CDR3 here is CAINDRDGAYGYTF. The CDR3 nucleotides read TGTGCCATCAATGACCGGGACGGGGCGTATGGCTACACCTTC.

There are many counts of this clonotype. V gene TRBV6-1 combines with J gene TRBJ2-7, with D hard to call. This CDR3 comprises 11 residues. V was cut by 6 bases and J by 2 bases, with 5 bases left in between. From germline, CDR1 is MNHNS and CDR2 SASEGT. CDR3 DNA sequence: TGTGCCAGCAGGACCGCCTACGAGCAGTACTTC. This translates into CASRTAYEQYF.